This T cell receptor (beta chain) was obtained from a study of cytomegalovirus exposure and HLA in healthy donors. PCR amplification relied on 60 Vbeta primers (plus 13 Jbeta primers). Data came from immunoSEQ multiplex PCR; TCRdb stores just in-frame clones and leaves some out. This table has some 150,000 clones, over 75% appearing once. Trimming shortened V by 5 bases and J by 0 bases, and 8 bases separated the two germline ends. The germline V gene encodes CDR1 SGHTA and CDR2 FQGNSA. The CDR3 covers 13 residues. The gene calls are TRBV7-2 and TRBJ2-7, with no clear D. The receptor's source is a woman aged 40 to 50 in good health and CMV-seropositive. The sequenced sample consisted of PBMCs. The CDR3 loop reads CASSSHISYEQYF. CDR3 bases: TGTGCCAGCAGCAGCCATATCTCCTACGAGCAGTACTTC.